What follows are 31 T cell receptor beta chains derived from one specimen sequenced in a study of cytomegalovirus exposure and HLA in healthy donors. PCR was performed using 60 Vbeta and 13 Jbeta primers. Generated by immunoSEQ multiplex PCR, the TCRdb table keeps only in-frame clones and is missing some. The sample lists 150,000 to 200,000 clones, around a tenth occurring once. Sequenced: PBMCs. The receptors come from a woman between 25 and 40 years old in good health and CMV-seropositive.

The chain couples TRBV4-1 to TRBJ1-2, with 8 positions matching TRBD1. Germline V lookup: CDR1 MGHRA, CDR2 YSYEKL. The CDR3 has 16 amino acids. V was pared by 0 bases and J by 2 bases, with 5 bases of the junction left unmatched. The CDR3 bases are TGCGCCAGCAGCCAAGACGGACAGGGAGAAAACTATGGCTACACCTTC. Protein sequence: CASSQDGQGENYGYTF.

This clone came up once. This rearrangement joins TRBV12-2 to TRBJ1-2; the table's D call TRBD1 went unverified against the DNA. TRBV12-2 is a pseudogene segment. The CDR3 is 13 residues long. CDR3: CASRPDRARGYTF. The CDR3, as DNA: TGTGCAAGTCGCCCAGACAGGGCCCGAGGCTACACCTTC.

The sample holds a few counts of this clone. This chain connects TRBV7-3 to TRBJ2-5, with TRBD1 identical over 8 bases. Trimming took 5 bases from V and 1 from J; bases not matched to a gene: 3. CDR1 SGHTA and CDR2 FQGTGA come from the germline V gene. The CDR3 runs to 14 residues. CDR3 protein: CASSLDRGQETQYF. In DNA, the CDR3 is TGTGCCAGCAGCCTCGACAGGGGCCAAGAGACCCAGTACTTC.

This clone has only a few counts. The V gene is TRBV25-1, the J gene TRBJ2-3, with D perhaps TRBD1 (6 bases). Germline assignment: CDR1 MGHDK and CDR2 SYGVNS. V lost 9 bases, J lost 3 bases, and 16 bases lay in between. CDR3 length: 14 amino acids. CDR3 sequence: CASARAGVTDTQYF. The CDR3, as DNA: TGTGCCAGTGCCAGGGCAGGGGTAACAGATACGCAGTATTTT.

There are a few counts of this clone. V and J are TRBV6-1 and TRBJ2-2, with TRBD2 matching 7 bases. Looked up from germline, CDR1 is MNHNS and CDR2 is SASEGT. The CDR3 loop spans 16 amino acids. V trimming: 4 bases; J trimming: 5 bases; junction bases outside the gene matches: 10. The CDR3 reads CASSGLAGDLTGELFF. The CDR3 DNA is TGTGCCAGCAGTGGACTTGCGGGAGACCTGACCGGGGAGCTGTTTTTT.

V gene TRBV21-1 combines with J gene TRBJ2-7; TRBD1, the D gene given by the table, was not confirmed from the DNA. TRBV21-1 is given as a pseudogene. The CDR3 has 15 residues. CDR3 sequence: CASSKGWGSSYEQYF. The CDR3, as DNA: TGTGCCAGCAGCAAGGGGTGGGGCAGCTCCTACGAGCAGTACTTC.

This clone occurred a few times. V gene TRBV30 combines with J gene TRBJ2-5, with a tentative D call TRBD2 (6 bases). The CDR3 sequence is 15 residues long. Germline CDR1 and CDR2: GTSNPN and SVGIG (reference sequence). The V gene lost 2 bases and the J gene lost 3 bases, with 16 bases spanning the gap. The DNA of the CDR3 is TGTGCCTGGAGTCTTCAGAGGCTAGCGAAAGAGACCCAGTACTTC. Its translation is CAWSLQRLAKETQYF. The entire variable domain, with the rest obtained from reference TRBV30 and TRBJ2-5, is as follows: SQTIHQWPATLVQPVGSPLSLECTVEGTSNPNLYWYRQAAGRGLQLLFYSVGIGQISSEVPQNLSASRPQDRQFILSSKKLLLSDSGFYLCAWSLQRLAKETQYFGPGTRLLVL.

The rearrangement uses TRBV20-1 and TRBJ2-3; D call uncertain. The germline V and J ends were trimmed by 0 bases and 5 bases, with 3 bases remaining between them. The CDR3 is made up of 11 amino acids. Germline lookup yields CDR1 DFQATT and CDR2 SNEGSKA (reference sequence). The CDR3 protein is CSARDIDTQYF. The CDR3, as DNA: TGCAGTGCTAGAGATATAGATACGCAGTATTTT.

V usage is TRBV5-1 and J usage is TRBJ2-7, with D possibly being TRBD1 (5 bases). Germline CDR1 and CDR2: SGHRS and YFSETQ. The CDR3 loop spans 11 amino acids. V lost 0 bases to trimming and J lost 7 bases, with 5 bases between them. CDR3 sequence: CASSLEGEQYF. Written as DNA, the CDR3 is TGCGCCAGCAGCTTGGAGGGGGAGCAGTACTTC.

This clone was seen only a few times. V gene TRBV14 combines with J gene TRBJ2-5, with a possible D match to TRBD2 (6 bases). Germline loops: CDR1 SGHDN, CDR2 FVKESK. Trimming removed 4 bases from V and 5 bases from J, with 17 bases in between. There are 15 residues in the CDR3. CDR3 region: CASSLLTSRGETQYF. The CDR3 DNA reads as TGTGCCAGCAGCCTTCTAACAAGCCGGGGGGAGACCCAGTACTTC.

This clone came up a few times. This rearrangement joins TRBV5-1 to TRBJ2-7; 8 bases match TRBD1. Germline loops: CDR1 SGHRS, CDR2 YFSETQ. Unmatched junction bases numbered 6, after V lost 4 bases and J lost 3 bases. There are 14 residues in the CDR3. The DNA for the CDR3 is TGCGCCAGCAGCCCCGGGACAGGTAACTACGAGCAGTACTTC. It specifies CASSPGTGNYEQYF.

The rearrangement uses TRBV19 and TRBJ1-2, with D tentatively TRBD1 (6 bases). CDR1 and CDR2 (germline): LNHDA, SQIVND (reference sequence). The CDR3 extends over 15 amino acids. V lost 2 bases and J 7 bases, leaving 17 bases between the germline ends. DNA of the CDR3: TGTGCCAGTAGTATATCCGGGGGGCTTAAGAGTGGCTACACCTTC. It encodes CASSISGGLKSGYTF.

Only a few counts were recorded for this clone. The rearrangement joins TRBV5-5 to TRBJ2-1; 14 nucleotides agree with TRBD2. J lost 7 bases, V lost 3 bases, and 3 bases had no gene match. Looked up from germline, CDR1 is SGHKS and CDR2 is YYEKEE (reference sequence). The CDR3 has 15 amino acids. In DNA, the CDR3 is TGTGCCAGCAGCTGGGGACTAGCGGGAGATAATGAGCAGTTCTTC. This translates into CASSWGLAGDNEQFF.

This clone was seen a few times. This chain links TRBV6-5 with TRBJ2-7; 7 nucleotides line up with TRBD2. The CDR3 consists of 14 residues. V dropped 2 bases and J dropped 4; count of bases not matched to a gene: 5. In germline, CDR1 is MNHEY, CDR2 SVGAGI. DNA of the CDR3: TGTGCCAGCAGTTACCGGACTAGGGGATACGAGCAGTACTTC. It yields the protein CASSYRTRGYEQYF.

In its sample, this clone was seen a few times. This chain connects TRBV10-3 to TRBJ1-2, with D perhaps TRBD1 (5 bases). V was clipped by 3 bases and J by 2 bases, with 19 bases between them. The germline gives CDR1 ENHRY, CDR2 SYGVKD. CDR3 length: 17 amino acids. The CDR3: CAISDPRSASGNYGYTF. DNA of the CDR3: TGTGCCATCAGTGACCCGAGATCCGCGTCAGGGAACTATGGCTACACCTTC.

V gene TRBV6-5 combines with J gene TRBJ2-2, with TRBD2 as a possible D gene (6 bases). The CDR3 extends over 15 amino acids. From germline, CDR1 is MNHEY and CDR2 SVGAGI. With 2 bases removed from V and 4 bases from J, the gap between germline ends came to 11 bases. The CDR3 DNA sequence: TGTGCCAGCAGTTACAGGAGGGATGGCACCGGGGAGCTGTTTTTT. The encoded protein is CASSYRRDGTGELFF.

The chain couples TRBV9 to TRBJ2-5; D call uncertain. The CDR3 is 14 residues long. Germline V CDR1 and CDR2: SGDLS, YYNGEE. The V and J ends lost 3 bases and 5 bases respectively, with 14 bases between them. CDR3 amino acids: CASSAPLGRETQYF. CDR3 DNA: TGTGCCAGCAGCGCCCCCCTGGGCAGGGAGACCCAGTACTTC.

The rearrangement joins TRBV7-9 to TRBJ1-3; 9 bases are shared with TRBD1. Unmatched junction bases numbered 3, after V lost 1 base and J lost 11 bases. The CDR3 is 13 amino acids. Germline-derived CDR1 and CDR2 are SEHNR and FQNEAQ (reference sequence). The CDR3 DNA follows: TGTGCCAGCAGCTTAGAGGGGACAGGGCCCATATATTTT. Translated: CASSLEGTGPIYF.

This clone was recorded a few times. This chain joins TRBV7-2 and TRBJ2-2, with D possibly TRBD1 on 5 matching bases. V lost 5 bases to trimming and J lost 2 bases, with 9 bases between them. The germline CDR1 and CDR2 sequences are SGHTA and FQGNSA. CDR3 length equals 14 residues. DNA for the CDR3: TGTGCCAGCAGCCCAGGGCCCAACACCGGGGAGCTGTTTTTT. As protein: CASSPGPNTGELFF. The full variable domain, in which reference TRBV7-2 and TRBJ2-2 provide the parts outside the CDR3, is GAGVSQSPSNKVTEKGKDVELRCDPISGHTALYWYRQSLGQGLEFLIYFQGNSAPDKSGLPSDRFSAERTGGSVSTLTIQRTQQEDSAVYLCASSPGPNTGELFFGEGSRLTVL.

This clone was detected a few times. V gene TRBV7-2 combines with J gene TRBJ1-1, with 7 bases matching TRBD1. The CDR3 runs 14 residues. Looked up from germline, CDR1 is SGHTA and CDR2 is FQGNSA. V dropped 5 bases and J dropped 1; count of bases not matched to a gene: 4. The DNA of the CDR3 is TGTGCCAGCAGCGGACAGGCGGGGAACACTGAAGCTTTCTTT. Translating it yields CASSGQAGNTEAFF. The full variable domain, completed using reference TRBV7-2 and TRBJ1-1, is GAGVSQSPSNKVTEKGKDVELRCDPISGHTALYWYRQSLGQGLEFLIYFQGNSAPDKSGLPSDRFSAERTGGSVSTLTIQRTQQEDSAVYLCASSGQAGNTEAFFGQGTRLTVV.

This chain connects TRBV2 to TRBJ2-7, with D possibly matching TRBD2 (6 bases). Germline CDR1 and CDR2: SNHLY and FYNNEI. The germline V and J ends were trimmed by 7 bases and 3 bases, with 13 bases remaining between them. This CDR3 is built from 13 residues. In nucleotides, the CDR3 is TGTGCCAGCAATTGGGACTCCAACTACGAGCAGTACTTC. As protein: CASNWDSNYEQYF.

V usage is TRBV9 and J usage is TRBJ2-4, with a weak D call TRBD2 (6 bases). This CDR3 is built from 15 residues. The ends were cut back, 4 bases at V and 8 bases at J, with 19 bases in the middle. Germline V CDR1 and CDR2: SGDLS, YYNGEE. The DNA for the CDR3 is TGTGCCAGCAGCTTCACCGGGACTCCCGGGGACATTCAGTACTTC. Protein product: CASSFTGTPGDIQYF.

This clone has more than one count but fewer than ten. The chain joins TRBV7-9 to TRBJ2-1; D may be TRBD2 (7 bases). Germline V gene sequence: CDR1 SEHNR, CDR2 FQNEAQ (reference sequence). V was cut by 5 bases and J by 8 bases, with 19 bases left in between. CDR3 length: 15 residues. Written as DNA, the CDR3 is TGTGCCAGCAGCCCTCGGGGAGGGGGGAGTGATGAGCAGTTCTTC. Residues: CASSPRGGGSDEQFF.

This clone has a handful of counts. The chain links TRBV29-1 to TRBJ2-1, with 7 nucleotides matching TRBD2. Germline assignment: CDR1 SQVTM and CDR2 ANQGSEA. Trimming at V came to 0 bases and at J to 13 bases, leaving 9 bases not matched to a gene. CDR3 length: 13 amino acids. CDR3 in amino acids: CSVEDPKRDGQFF. CDR3 DNA: TGCAGCGTTGAAGACCCTAAGCGGGATGGACAGTTCTTC.

The rearrangement uses TRBV5-1 and TRBJ2-5; 7 bases line up with TRBD1. J gave up 4 bases and V 0 bases, and 3 bases lay outside the gene matches. Germline CDR1 and CDR2: SGHRS and YFSETQ. CDR3 length equals 14 residues. The CDR3: CASSLGGGGETQYF. CDR3 DNA sequence: TGCGCCAGCAGCTTGGGAGGGGGCGGAGAGACCCAGTACTTC.

This CDR3 reads CAWAGTSGSRELFF. CDR3 in DNA: TGTGCCTGGGCCGGGACTAGCGGCTCCCGGGAGCTGTTTTTT. The V call is TRBV30, the J call TRBJ2-2; TRBD2 matches 11 bases. The length of the CDR3 is 14 residues. Germline CDR1 reads GTSNPN; CDR2 reads SVGIG (reference sequence). V lost 5 bases, J lost 9 bases, and 8 bases stayed unmatched.

This chain links TRBV27 with TRBJ2-7; 9 nucleotides line up with TRBD1. The V gene's germline CDR1 is MNHEY and CDR2 SMNVEV (reference sequence). This CDR3 has 14 amino acids. J lost 2 bases, V lost 3 bases, and 2 bases had no gene match. The CDR3 DNA is TGTGCCAGCAGTTTCGGGACAGGGACCTACGAGCAGTACTTC. This translates into CASSFGTGTYEQYF.

V gene TRBV7-9 combines with J gene TRBJ2-7; 9 nucleotides line up with TRBD1. Germline V gene sequence: CDR1 SEHNR, CDR2 FQNEAQ (reference sequence). J gave up 7 bases and V 5 bases, and 15 bases lay outside the gene matches. This CDR3 comprises 16 residues. CDR3 bases: TGTGCCAGCAGCACCAGGACCAGGACAGGGGACCAAGAGCAGTACTTC. This encodes CASSTRTRTGDQEQYF.

V and J are TRBV7-9 and TRBJ2-5, with 11 bases identical to TRBD2. CDR3 length: 17 amino acids. The V segment lost 4 bases and the J segment 2 bases; nucleotides outside the gene matches: 9. CDR1 is SEHNR and CDR2 is FQNEAQ in the germline V gene (reference sequence). In DNA, the CDR3 is TGTGCCAGCAGCTCCCCCGTAGCGGGAGGGGAGCAAGAGACCCAGTACTTC. Amino acid sequence: CASSSPVAGGEQETQYF.

This clone has only a few counts. The chain is built from TRBV5-1 and TRBJ2-5; D is possibly TRBD2 (6 bases). V lost 2 bases, J lost 2 bases, and 16 bases lay in between. The CDR3 totals 16 residues. CDR1 is SGHRS and CDR2 is YFSETQ in the germline V gene. The DNA for the CDR3 is TGCGCCAGCAGCTTAATTAGCGGAGGCCCTCAAGAGACCCAGTACTTC. Protein product: CASSLISGGPQETQYF. Variable domain in full (rest from reference TRBV5-1 and TRBJ2-5): KAGVTQTPRYLIKTRGQQVTLSCSPISGHRSVSWYQQTPGQGLQFLFEYFSETQRNKGNFPGRFSGRQFSNSRSEMNVSTLELGDSALYLCASSLISGGPQETQYFGPGTRLLVL.

The chain combines TRBV6-6 with TRBJ1-1; a possible D gene is TRBD1 (5 bases). The V gene lost 4 bases and the J gene lost 1 base, with 13 bases spanning the gap. The CDR3 sequence is 15 residues long. Germline V gives CDR1 MNHNY, CDR2 SVGAGI (reference sequence). The CDR3 DNA follows: TGTGCCAGCAGTTCTACCTCGGGGGGGAACACTGAAGCTTTCTTT. Translated: CASSSTSGGNTEAFF.